This T cell receptor beta chain appears in the sequencing data of a study of blood T cell repertoires in COVID-19. Study as a whole: Researchers got acute and convalescent COVID-19 samples from the United States, Italy and Spain. In each case, the material was cDNA or gDNA derived from T cells, B-cell-depleted T cells, or PBMCs.

This clone has just one count. Here immunoSEQ multiplex PCR was the method, and the copy in TCRdb shows in-frame clones only, minus some. The data show 330,000 or so clones, around 90% seen once. CDR1 is KGHSH and CDR2 is LQKENI in the germline V gene. The CDR3 sequence is 23 residues long. V shed 3 bases, J shed 8 bases, and the junction held 33 bases outside the gene matches. Clinical history as reported by participants underpinned cohort assignment. Two negative PCRs, clearance, or symptom resolution were required of recovered Cohort 3 donors. The TCR sequence derives from a man aged 30 to 45 who had recovered from COVID-19. This rearrangement joins TRBV18 to TRBJ1-4; 7 positions match TRBD1. Sequencing input: PBMCs or T cells enriched from blood (not recorded which). The CDR3 DNA follows: TGTGCCAGCTCACCGGACCTTGGACAGGCGACCCCGCAACGTTATTTAGTAGAGGAAAAACTGTTTTTT. It codes for CASSPDLGQATPQRYLVEEKLFF.